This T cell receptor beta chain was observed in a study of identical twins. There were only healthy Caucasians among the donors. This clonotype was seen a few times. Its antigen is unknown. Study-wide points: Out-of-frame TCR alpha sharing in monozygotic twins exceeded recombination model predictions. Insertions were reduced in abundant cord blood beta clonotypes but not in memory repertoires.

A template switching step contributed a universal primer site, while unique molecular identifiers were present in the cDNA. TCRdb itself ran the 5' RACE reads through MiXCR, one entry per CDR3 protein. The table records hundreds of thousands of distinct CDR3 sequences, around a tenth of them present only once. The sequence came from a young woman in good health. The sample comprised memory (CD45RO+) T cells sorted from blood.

In DNA form, the CDR3 reads TGTGCCAGCAGCCCAGACACTCGAGAGACCCAGTACTTC. Its protein product is CASSPDTRETQYF. This chain links TRBV7-2 with TRBJ2-5; D gene unclear. Germline-derived CDR1 and CDR2 are SGHTA and FQGNSA. Trimming removed 5 bases at V and 4 bases at J, with 11 bases between. The CDR3 has 13 residues. Combining the CDR3 with reference TRBV7-2 and TRBJ2-5 gives the whole variable domain GAGVSQSPSNKVTEKGKDVELRCDPISGHTALYWYRQSLGQGLEFLIYFQGNSAPDKSGLPSDRFSAERTGGSVSTLTIQRTQQEDSAVYLCASSPDTRETQYFGPGTRLLVL.